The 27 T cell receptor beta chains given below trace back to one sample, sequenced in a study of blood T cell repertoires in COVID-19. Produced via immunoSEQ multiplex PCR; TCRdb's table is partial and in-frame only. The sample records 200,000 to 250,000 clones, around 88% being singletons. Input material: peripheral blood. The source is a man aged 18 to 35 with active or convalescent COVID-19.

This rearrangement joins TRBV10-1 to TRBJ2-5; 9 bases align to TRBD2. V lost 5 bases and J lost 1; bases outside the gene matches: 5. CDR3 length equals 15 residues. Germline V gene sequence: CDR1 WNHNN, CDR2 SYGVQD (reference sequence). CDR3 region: CASSRASGTQETQYF. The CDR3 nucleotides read TGCGCCAGCAGTAGGGCTAGCGGGACCCAAGAGACCCAGTACTTC.

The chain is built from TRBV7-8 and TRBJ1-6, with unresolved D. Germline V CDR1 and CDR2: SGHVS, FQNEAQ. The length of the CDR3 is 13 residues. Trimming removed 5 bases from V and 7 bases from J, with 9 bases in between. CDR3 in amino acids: CASSRGPNSPLHF. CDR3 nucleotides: TGTGCCAGCAGCCGAGGGCCCAATTCACCCCTCCACTTT.

This CDR3 is CASSHRLQSTYEQYF. The CDR3 DNA sequence: TGCGCCAGCAGTCATAGGCTACAGTCTACCTACGAGCAGTACTTC. V usage is TRBV4-1 and J usage is TRBJ2-7; no definite D call. The CDR3 covers 15 residues. The germline V gene encodes CDR1 MGHRA and CDR2 YSYEKL. The V gene lost 6 bases and the J gene lost 2 bases, with 17 bases spanning the gap.

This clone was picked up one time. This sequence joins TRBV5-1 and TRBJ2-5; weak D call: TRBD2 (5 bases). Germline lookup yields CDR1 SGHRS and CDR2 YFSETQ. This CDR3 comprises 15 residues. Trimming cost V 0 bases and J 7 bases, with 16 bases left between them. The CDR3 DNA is TGCGCCAGCAGCTTGGAAGAGCGGAAGGGAGCGACCCAGTACTTC. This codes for CASSLEERKGATQYF.

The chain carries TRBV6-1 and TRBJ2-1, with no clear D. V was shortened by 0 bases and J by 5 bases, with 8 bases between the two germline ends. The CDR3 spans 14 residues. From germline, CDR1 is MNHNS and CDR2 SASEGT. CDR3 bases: TGTGCCAGCAGTGAAGCTGTACTCCACAATGAGCAGTTCTTC. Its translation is CASSEAVLHNEQFF.

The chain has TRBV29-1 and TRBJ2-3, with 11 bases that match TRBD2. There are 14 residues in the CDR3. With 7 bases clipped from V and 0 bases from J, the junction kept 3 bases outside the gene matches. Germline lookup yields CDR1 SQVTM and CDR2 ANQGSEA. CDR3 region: CSALAGGSTDTQYF. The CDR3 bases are TGCAGCGCTCTAGCGGGAGGAAGCACAGATACGCAGTATTTT.

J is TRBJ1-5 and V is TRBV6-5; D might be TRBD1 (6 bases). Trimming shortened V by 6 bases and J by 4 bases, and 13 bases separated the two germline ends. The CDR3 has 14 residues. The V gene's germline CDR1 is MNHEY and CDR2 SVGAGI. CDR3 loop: CASRESGANQPQHF. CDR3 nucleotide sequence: TGTGCCAGCAGAGAGTCAGGGGCAAATCAGCCCCAGCATTTT.

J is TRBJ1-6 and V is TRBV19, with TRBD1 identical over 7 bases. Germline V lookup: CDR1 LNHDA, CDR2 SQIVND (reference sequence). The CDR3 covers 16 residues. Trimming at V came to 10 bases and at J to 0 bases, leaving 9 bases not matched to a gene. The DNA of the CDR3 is TGTGCCACCCGTGGACAGGAGGGCTCCTATAATTCACCCCTCCACTTT. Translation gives CATRGQEGSYNSPLHF.

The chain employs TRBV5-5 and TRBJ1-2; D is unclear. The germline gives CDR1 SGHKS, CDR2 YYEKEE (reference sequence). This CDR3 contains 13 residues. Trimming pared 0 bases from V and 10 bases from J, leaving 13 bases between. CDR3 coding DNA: TGTGCCAGCAGCTTGGGGGGAGGGCTATCCTACACCTTC. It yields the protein CASSLGGGLSYTF.

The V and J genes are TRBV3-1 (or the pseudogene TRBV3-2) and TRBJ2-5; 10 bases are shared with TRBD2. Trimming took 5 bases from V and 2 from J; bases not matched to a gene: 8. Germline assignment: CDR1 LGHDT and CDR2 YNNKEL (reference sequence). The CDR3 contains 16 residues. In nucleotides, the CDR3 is TGTGCCAGCAGCGAACTGGGACTAGCGCCACAAGAGACCCAGTACTTC. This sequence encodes CASSELGLAPQETQYF.

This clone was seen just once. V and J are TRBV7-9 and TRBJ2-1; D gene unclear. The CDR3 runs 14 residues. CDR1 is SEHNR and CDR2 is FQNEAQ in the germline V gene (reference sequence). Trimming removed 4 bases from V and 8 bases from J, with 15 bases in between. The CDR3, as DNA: TGTGCCAGCAGCTCGCCAAGGATGCGGCATGAGCAGTTCTTC. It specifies CASSSPRMRHEQFF.

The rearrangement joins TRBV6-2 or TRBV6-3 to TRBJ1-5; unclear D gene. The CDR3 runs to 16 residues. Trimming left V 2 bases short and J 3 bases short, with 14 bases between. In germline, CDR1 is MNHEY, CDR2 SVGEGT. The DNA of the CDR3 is TGTGCCAGCAGTTACGCGGCCATCGCGCCCAATCAGCCCCAGCATTTT. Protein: CASSYAAIAPNQPQHF.

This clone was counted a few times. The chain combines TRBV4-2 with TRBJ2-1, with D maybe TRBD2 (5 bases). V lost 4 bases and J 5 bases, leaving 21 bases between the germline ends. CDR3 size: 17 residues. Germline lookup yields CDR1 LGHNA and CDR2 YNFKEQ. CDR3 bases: TGTGCCAGCAGCCGCGAGGTCGGGGAAACAAGCGACAATGAGCAGTTCTTC. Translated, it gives CASSREVGETSDNEQFF.

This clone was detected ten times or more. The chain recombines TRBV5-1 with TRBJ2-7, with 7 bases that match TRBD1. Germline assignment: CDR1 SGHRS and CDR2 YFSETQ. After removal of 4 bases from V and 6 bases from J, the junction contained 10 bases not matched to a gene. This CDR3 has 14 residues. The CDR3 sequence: CASSPRTGLSEQYF. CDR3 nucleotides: TGCGCCAGCAGCCCCCGGACAGGACTCTCCGAGCAGTACTTC. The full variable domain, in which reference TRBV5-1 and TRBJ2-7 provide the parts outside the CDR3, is KAGVTQTPRYLIKTRGQQVTLSCSPISGHRSVSWYQQTPGQGLQFLFEYFSETQRNKGNFPGRFSGRQFSNSRSEMNVSTLELGDSALYLCASSPRTGLSEQYFGPGTRLTVT.

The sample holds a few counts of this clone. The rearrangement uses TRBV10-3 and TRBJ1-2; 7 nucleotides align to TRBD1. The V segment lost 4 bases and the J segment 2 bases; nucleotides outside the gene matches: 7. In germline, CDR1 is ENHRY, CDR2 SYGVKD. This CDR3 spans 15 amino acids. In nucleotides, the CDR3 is TGTGCCATCAGTGGGGGGGACAGCGAAAACTATGGCTACACCTTC. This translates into CAISGGDSENYGYTF.

CDR3 sequence: CSVYPGTF. The CDR3 DNA reads TGCAGCGTTTATCCAGGCACCTTC. The gene calls are TRBV29-1 and TRBJ1-2; D remains unclear. CDR1 and CDR2 from the germline V gene are SQVTM and ANQGSEA. V gave up 5 bases and J gave up 13 bases, with 8 bases separating them. The CDR3 extends over 8 amino acids.

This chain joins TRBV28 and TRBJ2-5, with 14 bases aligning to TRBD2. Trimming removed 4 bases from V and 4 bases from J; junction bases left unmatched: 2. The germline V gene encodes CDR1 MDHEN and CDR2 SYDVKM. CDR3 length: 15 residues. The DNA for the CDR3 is TGTGCCAGCAGTTCGACTAGCGGGAGGGGAGAGACCCAGTACTTC. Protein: CASSSTSGRGETQYF.

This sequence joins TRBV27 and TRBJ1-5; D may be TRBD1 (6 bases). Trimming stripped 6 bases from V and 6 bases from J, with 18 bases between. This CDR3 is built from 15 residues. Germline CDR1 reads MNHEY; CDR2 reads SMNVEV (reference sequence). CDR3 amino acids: CASRGGRGAPQPQHF. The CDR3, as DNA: TGTGCCAGCAGGGGGGGTCGGGGGGCCCCTCAGCCCCAGCATTTT.

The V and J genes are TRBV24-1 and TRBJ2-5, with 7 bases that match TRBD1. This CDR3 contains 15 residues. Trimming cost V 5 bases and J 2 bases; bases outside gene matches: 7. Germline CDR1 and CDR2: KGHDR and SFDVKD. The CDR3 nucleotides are TGTGCCACCAGTGGAGGGGGACAGCCACAAGAGACCCAGTACTTC. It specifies CATSGGGQPQETQYF.

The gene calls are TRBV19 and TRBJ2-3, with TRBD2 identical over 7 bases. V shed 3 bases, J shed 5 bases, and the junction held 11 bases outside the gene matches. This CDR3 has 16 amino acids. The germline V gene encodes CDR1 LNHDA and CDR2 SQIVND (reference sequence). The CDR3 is CASSIGGRYLRDTQYF. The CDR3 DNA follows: TGTGCCAGTAGTATTGGCGGGAGATACCTAAGAGATACGCAGTATTTT.

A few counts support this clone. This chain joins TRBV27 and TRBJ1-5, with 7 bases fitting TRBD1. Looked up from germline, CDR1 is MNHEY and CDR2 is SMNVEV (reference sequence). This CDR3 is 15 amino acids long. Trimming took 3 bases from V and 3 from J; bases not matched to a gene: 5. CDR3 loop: CASSLEGASNQPQHF. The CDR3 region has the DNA TGTGCCAGCAGTTTGGAGGGGGCTTCCAATCAGCCCCAGCATTTT.

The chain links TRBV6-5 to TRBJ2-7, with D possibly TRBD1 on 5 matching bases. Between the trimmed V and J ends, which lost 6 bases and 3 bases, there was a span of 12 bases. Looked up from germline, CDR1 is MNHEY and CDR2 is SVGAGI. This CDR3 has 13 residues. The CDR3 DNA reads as TGTGCCAGCAGACCGACCCAGGGCTACGAGCAGTACTTC. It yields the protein CASRPTQGYEQYF.

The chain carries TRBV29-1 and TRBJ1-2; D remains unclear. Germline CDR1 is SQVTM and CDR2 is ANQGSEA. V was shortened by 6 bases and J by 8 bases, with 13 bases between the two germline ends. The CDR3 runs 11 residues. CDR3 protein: CSVETFPGYTF. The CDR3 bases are TGCAGCGTAGAAACTTTCCCGGGCTACACCTTC.

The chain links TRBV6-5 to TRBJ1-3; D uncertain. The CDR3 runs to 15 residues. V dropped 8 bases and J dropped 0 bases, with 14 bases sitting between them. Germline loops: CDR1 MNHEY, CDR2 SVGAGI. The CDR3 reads CASGRAGNSGNTIYF. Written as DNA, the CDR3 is TGTGCCAGCGGGAGAGCAGGAAACTCTGGAAACACCATATATTTT.

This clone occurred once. The CDR3: CASSYSSWPQETQYF. CDR3 bases: TGTGCCAGCAGTTACTCCTCCTGGCCCCAAGAGACCCAGTACTTC. The chain is built from TRBV6-2 or TRBV6-3 and TRBJ2-5; D is ambiguous. Trimming shortened V by 0 bases and J by 1 base, and 9 bases separated the two germline ends. This CDR3 comprises 15 residues. Germline V gene lookup returns CDR1 MNHEY and CDR2 SVGEGT.

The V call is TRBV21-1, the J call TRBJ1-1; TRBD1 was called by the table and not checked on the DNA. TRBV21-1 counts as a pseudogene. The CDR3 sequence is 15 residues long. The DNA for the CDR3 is TGTGCCAGCTCCCGGGACAGCCGATTGAACACTGAAGCTTTCTTT. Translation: CASSRDSRLNTEAFF.

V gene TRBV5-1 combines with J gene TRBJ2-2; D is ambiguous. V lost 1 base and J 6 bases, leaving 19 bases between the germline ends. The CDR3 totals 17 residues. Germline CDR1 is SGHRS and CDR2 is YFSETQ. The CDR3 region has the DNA TGCGCCAGCAGCTTGATTTCGGGTGGTAGCTCACCCGGGGAGCTGTTTTTT. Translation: CASSLISGGSSPGELFF. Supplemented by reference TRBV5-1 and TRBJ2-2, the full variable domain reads KAGVTQTPRYLIKTRGQQVTLSCSPISGHRSVSWYQQTPGQGLQFLFEYFSETQRNKGNFPGRFSGRQFSNSRSEMNVSTLELGDSALYLCASSLISGGSSPGELFFGEGSRLTVL.